The following is a TCR beta chain sequence with its context. This sample stems from a study of blood T cell repertoires in COVID-19. Study-wide background: Sample material is recorded as cDNA or gDNA derived from T cells, B-cell-depleted T cells, or PBMCs.

In the original workflow: Quantification of nucleated cells was approximated via reference gene primer amplification. The protocol was immunoSEQ multiplex PCR, while the TCRdb copy is restricted to in-frame clones and leaves out a portion. V and J calls and clone size are as listed in that table; D and trimming were resolved from the DNA. This table holds under 250,000 clones, over 80% found once. CDR3 length: 16 residues. V lost 4 bases and J lost 0, with 15 bases in between. The V gene's germline CDR1 is SGHRS and CDR2 YFSETQ. The specimen sequenced was peripheral blood. The chain recombines TRBV5-1 with TRBJ2-3, with D possibly matching TRBD1 (5 bases). This receptor was obtained from a man aged 30-40 years who had recovered from COVID-19. The CDR3 DNA follows: TGCGCCAGCAGCGGCCAGGGCAGTGCTAGCACAGATACGCAGTATTTT. Translating gives CASSGQGSASTDTQYF.